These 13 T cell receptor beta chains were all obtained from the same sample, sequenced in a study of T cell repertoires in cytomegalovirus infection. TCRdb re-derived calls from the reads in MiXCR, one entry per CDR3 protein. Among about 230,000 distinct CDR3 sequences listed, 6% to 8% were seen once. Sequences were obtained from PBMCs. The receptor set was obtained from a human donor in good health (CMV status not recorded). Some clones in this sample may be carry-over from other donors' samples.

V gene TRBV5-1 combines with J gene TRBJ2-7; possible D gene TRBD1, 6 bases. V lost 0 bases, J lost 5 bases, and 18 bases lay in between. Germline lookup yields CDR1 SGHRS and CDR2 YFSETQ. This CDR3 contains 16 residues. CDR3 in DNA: TGCGCCAGCAGCTTGGCCGTAGGGGGTCGGGGAAACGAGCAGTACTTC. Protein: CASSLAVGGRGNEQYF. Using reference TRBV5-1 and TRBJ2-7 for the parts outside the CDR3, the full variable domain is KAGVTQTPRYLIKTRGQQVTLSCSPISGHRSVSWYQQTPGQGLQFLFEYFSETQRNKGNFPGRFSGRQFSNSRSEMNVSTLELGDSALYLCASSLAVGGRGNEQYFGPGTRLTVT.

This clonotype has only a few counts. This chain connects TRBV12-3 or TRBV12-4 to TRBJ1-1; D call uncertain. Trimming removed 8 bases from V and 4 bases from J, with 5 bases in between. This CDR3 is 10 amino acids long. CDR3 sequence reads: CASGRTEAFF. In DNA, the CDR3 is TGTGCCAGCGGTCGCACTGAAGCTTTCTTT.

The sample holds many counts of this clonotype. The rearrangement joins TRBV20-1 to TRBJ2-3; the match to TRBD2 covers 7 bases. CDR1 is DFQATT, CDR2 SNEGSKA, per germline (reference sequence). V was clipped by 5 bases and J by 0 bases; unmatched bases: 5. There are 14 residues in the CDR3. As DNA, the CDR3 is TGCAGTGCTGGGGGGGTGATTAGCACAGATACGCAGTATTTT. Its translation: CSAGGVISTDTQYF.

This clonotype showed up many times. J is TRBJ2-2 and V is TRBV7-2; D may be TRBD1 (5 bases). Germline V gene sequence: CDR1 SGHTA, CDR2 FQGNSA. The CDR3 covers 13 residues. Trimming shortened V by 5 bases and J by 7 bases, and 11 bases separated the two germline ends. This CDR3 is CASSHRQNGELFF. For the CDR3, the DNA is TGTGCCAGCAGCCACAGACAGAACGGGGAGCTGTTTTTT. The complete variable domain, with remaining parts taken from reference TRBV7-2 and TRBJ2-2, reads GAGVSQSPSNKVTEKGKDVELRCDPISGHTALYWYRQSLGQGLEFLIYFQGNSAPDKSGLPSDRFSAERTGGSVSTLTIQRTQQEDSAVYLCASSHRQNGELFFGEGSRLTVL.

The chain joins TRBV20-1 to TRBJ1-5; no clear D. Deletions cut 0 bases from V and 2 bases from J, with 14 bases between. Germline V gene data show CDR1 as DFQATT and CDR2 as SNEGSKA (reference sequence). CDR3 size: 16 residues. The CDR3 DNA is TGCAGTGCTAGAGATCGGTCATTAGACGGCAATCAGCCCCAGCATTTT. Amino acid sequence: CSARDRSLDGNQPQHF.

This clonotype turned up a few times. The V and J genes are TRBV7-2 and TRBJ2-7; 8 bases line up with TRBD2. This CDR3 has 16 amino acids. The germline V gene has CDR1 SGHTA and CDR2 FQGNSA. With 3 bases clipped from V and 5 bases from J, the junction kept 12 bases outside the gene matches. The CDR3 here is CASSFNGGGLTDEQYF. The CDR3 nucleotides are TGTGCCAGCAGCTTTAACGGGGGGGGTCTCACCGACGAGCAGTACTTC.

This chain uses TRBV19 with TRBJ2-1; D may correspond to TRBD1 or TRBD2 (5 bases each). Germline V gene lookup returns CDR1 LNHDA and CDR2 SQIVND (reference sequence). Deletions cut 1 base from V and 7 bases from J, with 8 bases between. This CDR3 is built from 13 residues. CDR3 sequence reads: CASSIVEGNEQFF. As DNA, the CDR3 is TGTGCCAGTAGTATAGTAGAGGGGAATGAGCAGTTCTTC.

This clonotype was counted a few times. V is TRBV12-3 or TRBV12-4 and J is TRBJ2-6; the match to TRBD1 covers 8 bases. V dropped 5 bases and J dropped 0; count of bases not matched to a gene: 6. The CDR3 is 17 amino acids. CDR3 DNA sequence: TGTGCCAGCAGTCTAGGGACAGGTTCCTCTGGGGCCAACGTCCTGACTTTC. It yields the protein CASSLGTGSSGANVLTF.

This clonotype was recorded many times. The chain's CDR3 is CASSSSGVGYGYTF. The CDR3 nucleotides are TGTGCCAGCAGCTCCTCAGGGGTTGGCTATGGCTACACCTTC. V and J are TRBV4-2 and TRBJ1-2; possibly TRBD1 for D (6 bases). The V end was cut by 5 bases, the J end by 4 bases, with 14 bases between. CDR3 size: 14 residues. CDR1 LGHNA and CDR2 YNFKEQ come from the germline V gene.

The CDR3 nucleotides read TGTGCCAGCAGTTTCCCGACAGCGGGGGGGGACTTTTCCACCCTCTCTGGGGCCAACGTCCTGACTTTC. This translates into CASSFPTAGGDFSTLSGANVLTF. The chain has TRBV28 and TRBJ2-6, with 10 bases that match TRBD2. This CDR3 contains 23 residues. Trimming at V came to 3 bases and at J to 0 bases, leaving 20 bases not matched to a gene. CDR1 is MDHEN, CDR2 SYDVKM, per germline.

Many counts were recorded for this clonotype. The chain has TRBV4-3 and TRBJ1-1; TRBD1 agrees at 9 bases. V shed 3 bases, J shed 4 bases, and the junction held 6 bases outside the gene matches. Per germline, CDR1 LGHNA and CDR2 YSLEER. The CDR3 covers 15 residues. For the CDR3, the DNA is TGCGCCAGCAGCCAGGGACAGGGAAAAGGCACTGAAGCTTTCTTT. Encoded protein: CASSQGQGKGTEAFF.

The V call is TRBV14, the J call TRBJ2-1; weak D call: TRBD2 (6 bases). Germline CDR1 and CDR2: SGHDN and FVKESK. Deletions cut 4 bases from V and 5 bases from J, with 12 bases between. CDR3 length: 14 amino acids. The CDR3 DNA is TGTGCCAGCAGCCGTTGGGACTCGGACAATGAGCAGTTCTTC. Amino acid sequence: CASSRWDSDNEQFF.

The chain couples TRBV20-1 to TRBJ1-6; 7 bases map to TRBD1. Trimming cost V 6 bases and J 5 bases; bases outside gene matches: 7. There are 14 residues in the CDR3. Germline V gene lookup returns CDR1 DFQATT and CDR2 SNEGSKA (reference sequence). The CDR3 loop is CSAKLTGDNSPLHF. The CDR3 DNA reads TGCAGTGCGAAACTAACAGGGGATAATTCACCCCTCCACTTT.